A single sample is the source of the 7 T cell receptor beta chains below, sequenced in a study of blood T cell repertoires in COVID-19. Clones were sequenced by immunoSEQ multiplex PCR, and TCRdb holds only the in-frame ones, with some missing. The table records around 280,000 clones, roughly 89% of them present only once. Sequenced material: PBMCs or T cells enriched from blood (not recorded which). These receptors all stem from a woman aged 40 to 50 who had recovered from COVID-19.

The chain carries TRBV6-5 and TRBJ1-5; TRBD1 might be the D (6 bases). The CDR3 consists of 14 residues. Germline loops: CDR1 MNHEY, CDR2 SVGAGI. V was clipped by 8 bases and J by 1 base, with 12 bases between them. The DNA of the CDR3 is TGTGCCAGCTGGGGGCCGGCCAGCAATCAGCCCCAGCATTTT. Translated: CASWGPASNQPQHF.

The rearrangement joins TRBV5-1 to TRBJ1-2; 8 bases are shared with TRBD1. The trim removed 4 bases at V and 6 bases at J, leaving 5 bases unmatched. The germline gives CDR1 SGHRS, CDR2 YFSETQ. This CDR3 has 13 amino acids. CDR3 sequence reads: CASSLGQADGYTF. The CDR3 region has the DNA TGCGCCAGCAGCCTGGGACAGGCGGATGGCTACACCTTC.

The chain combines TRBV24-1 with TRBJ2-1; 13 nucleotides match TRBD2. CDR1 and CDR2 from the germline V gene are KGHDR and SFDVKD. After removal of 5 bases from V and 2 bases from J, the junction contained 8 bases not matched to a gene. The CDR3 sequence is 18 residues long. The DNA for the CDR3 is TGTGCCACCAGTGTCGACCTAGGGACTAGCGGGGCCTACAATGAGCAGTTCTTC. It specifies CATSVDLGTSGAYNEQFF.

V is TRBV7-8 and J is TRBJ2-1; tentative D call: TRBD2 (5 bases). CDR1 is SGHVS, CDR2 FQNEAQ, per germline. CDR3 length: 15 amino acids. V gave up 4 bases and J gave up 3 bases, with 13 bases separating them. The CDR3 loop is CASSSRIGGYNEQFF. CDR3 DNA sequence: TGTGCCAGCAGCTCCCGGATCGGAGGCTACAATGAGCAGTTCTTC.

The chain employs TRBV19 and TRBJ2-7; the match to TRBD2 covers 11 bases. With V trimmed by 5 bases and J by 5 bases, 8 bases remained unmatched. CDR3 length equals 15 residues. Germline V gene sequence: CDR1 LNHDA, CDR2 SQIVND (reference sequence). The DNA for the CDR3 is TGTGCCAGTAGTTTAACTAGCGGGAGCAGACACGAGCAGTACTTC. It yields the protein CASSLTSGSRHEQYF.

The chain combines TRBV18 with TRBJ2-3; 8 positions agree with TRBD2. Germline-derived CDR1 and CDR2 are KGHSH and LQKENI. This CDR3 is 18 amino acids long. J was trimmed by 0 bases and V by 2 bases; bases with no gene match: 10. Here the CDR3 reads CASSPFILAGTSTDTQYF. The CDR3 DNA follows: TGTGCCAGCTCACCATTTATCCTAGCGGGCACTAGCACAGATACGCAGTATTTT.

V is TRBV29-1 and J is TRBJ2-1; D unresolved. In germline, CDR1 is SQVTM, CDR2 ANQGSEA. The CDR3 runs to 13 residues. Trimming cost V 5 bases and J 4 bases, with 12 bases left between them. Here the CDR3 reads CSVPPDTYNEQFF. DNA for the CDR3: TGCAGCGTTCCACCTGATACTTACAATGAGCAGTTCTTC.